Listed below are T cell receptor beta chains from one sample, sequenced in a study of T cells after posttransplantation cyclophosphamide. The assay was immunoSEQ multiplex PCR, and TCRdb's table has in-frame clones only and misses some. Of roughly 7,200 clones listed, roughly 98% are singletons. Sequencing used naive CD8+ T cells sorted from PBMCs. Source of these receptors: a woman aged 30 to 39 in good health and a related stem cell transplant donor. Each CDR3 is given with its conserved first and last residue. Fields, in order: V gene, CDR3 length, clone size, J gene, CDR3 protein. For some rows the clone size is stated as once, few or many, or as a class when expanded; others skip it.

TRBV2	18	-	TRBJ2-6	CASSEVGGLLPGANVLTF
TRBV4-1	15	-	TRBJ1-1	CASSQEGFGNTEAFF
TRBV2	15	-	TRBJ2-5	CASSEAGGTKETQYF
TRBV27	13	-	TRBJ1-1	CASSQTVYTEAFF
TRBV27	17	-	TRBJ2-3	CASSPFPGLYSTDTQYF
TRBV4-1	17	-	TRBJ2-3	CASSHALPGGRTDTQYF
TRBV29-1	16	-	TRBJ2-5	CSVEIGQGFSLETQYF
TRBV7-8	15	-	TRBJ2-3	CASSSWQGATDTQYF
TRBV19	14	-	TRBJ2-1	CASMSRTGVNEQFF
TRBV19	15	-	TRBJ2-1	CASSITSGAGDEQFF
TRBV5-6	11	once	TRBJ1-2	CASSEAHGYTF
TRBV19	13	-	TRBJ1-1	CASQRGRYTEAFF
TRBV5-6	14	-	TRBJ2-7	CASSLERGIYEQYF
TRBV7-9	16	-	-	CASSPGDGQGRYEQYF
TRBV19	13	-	TRBJ2-3	CASSTTSTDTQYF
TRBV4-1	15	-	TRBJ2-7	CASRPGTGSRYEQYF
TRBV9	15	-	TRBJ2-7	CASSVDGGTGDEQYF
TRBV4-3	15	-	TRBJ2-7	CASSQDEGMAYEQYF
TRBV27	14	-	TRBJ2-2	CASSWGGDGGELFF
TRBV6-5	13	-	TRBJ2-3	CASSRGVGDTQYF
TRBV7-3	14	-	TRBJ2-7	CASSLLAGGYEQYF
TRBV9	16	-	TRBJ1-6	CASSVADLTGNSPLHF
TRBV27	17	-	TRBJ2-7	CASSLAAPLGGPYEQYF
TRBV21-1	17	once	TRBJ1-2	CASSKATGQQINYGYTF
TRBV29-1	11	-	TRBJ2-5	CSVEVRETQYF
TRBV5-4	15	-	TRBJ2-4	CASSLSGLAKNIQYF
TRBV7-8	16	-	TRBJ1-5	CASSFGQGMSNQPQHF
TRBV6-6	12	-	TRBJ2-7	CASRTGVHEQYF
TRBV29-1	11	-	TRBJ1-2	CSVVGENGYTF
TRBV7-3	13	-	TRBJ1-2	CASSSSRGGGYTF
TRBV7-9	14	once	TRBJ1-1	CASSRTQGGPEAFF
TRBV7-9	17	-	TRBJ1-2	CASSSTQDRGRVGGYTF
TRBV7-8	16	-	TRBJ2-2	CASSLRGGGVDGELFF
TRBV6-5	15	-	TRBJ2-1	CASSILASDYNEQFF
TRBV4-1	16	-	TRBJ1-1	CASSPSGAGEDTEAFF
TRBV7-9	15	-	TRBJ2-3	CASSLSGRDTDTQYF
TRBV4-1	14	-	TRBJ1-6	CASRGQPSNSPLHF
TRBV7-9	13	-	TRBJ1-2	CASSRGTGFGYTF
TRBV4-1	12	-	TRBJ1-1	CASSHLNTEAFF
TRBV2	12	-	TRBJ2-1	CASMGLHNEQFF
TRBV7-6	17	-	TRBJ2-3	CASSLRLAGAPTDTQYF